This T cell receptor beta chain was identified during a study of Graves' ophthalmopathy and Graves' hyperthyroidism. For the study at large: No ophthalmopathy within 18 months of follow-up signified stable hyperthyroidism. Broader study findings: The model's prediction of ophthalmopathy progression had 70.59% sensitivity and 72% to 75% specificity. Most thyroid-expanded clonotypes exceeding 0.001 frequency were also found in blood.

V was trimmed by 10 bases and J by 4 bases, leaving 19 bases between them. The CDR3 sequence is 15 residues long. The germline CDR1 and CDR2 sequences are ENHRY and SYGVKD. In regard to this clonotype: Its antigen is undetermined.

The TCR beta CDR3 regions underwent amplification from RNA transcripts. The library came from an HTBI-primed first-round RT-PCR and a second-round multiplex PCR. MiXCR, run by TCRdb on the multiplex PCR reads, gives a single entry per CDR3 protein. Altogether a few hundred thousand distinct CDR3 sequences are present, under 40% being singletons, with the ten largest covering 3.5% to 4.5%. The authors enrolled newly diagnosed hyperthyroidism patients aged 18 to 65 with under 2 months' duration. V is TRBV10-3 and J is TRBJ2-2, with D possibly being TRBD1 or TRBD2 (7 bases each). The sequenced sample was peripheral blood or thyroid tissue (not recorded which). The TCR was taken from an adult man with Graves' hyperthyroidism. CDR3 protein: CASRGGGAVTGELFF. CDR3 bases: TGTGCCAGCAGGGGGGGGGGAGCCGTCACCGGGGAGCTGTTTTTT.